The next 5 T cell receptor beta chains were all read from a single sample in a study of cytomegalovirus exposure and HLA in healthy donors. The PCR made use of 60 Vbeta and 13 Jbeta primers. The repertoire was sequenced with immunoSEQ multiplex PCR; TCRdb's copy has only in-frame clones and lacks some. The data contain under 150,000 clones, around 78% of them seen just once; the ten biggest clones take up about 6.6%. The sequenced sample consisted of PBMCs. The receptors derive from a woman between 40 and 55 years old in good health and CMV-seropositive.

This clone was detected only a few times. In DNA form, the CDR3 reads TGTGCCAGCAGTACCTACAGGGAGACTGAAGCTTTCTTT. It is translated as CASSTYRETEAFF. The rearrangement joins TRBV28 to TRBJ1-1; maybe TRBD1 (6 bases). Trimming removed 5 bases from V and 5 bases from J, with 12 bases in between. The CDR3 spans 13 residues. The germline CDR1 and CDR2 sequences are MDHEN and SYDVKM.

The V call is TRBV7-2, the J call TRBJ2-2; 7 bases match TRBD2. V dropped 1 base and J dropped 5; count of bases not matched to a gene: 7. This CDR3 has 16 amino acids. Germline-derived CDR1 and CDR2 are SGHTA and FQGNSA. The CDR3 spells CASSLGRTSDTGELFF. CDR3 sequence (DNA): TGTGCCAGCAGCTTAGGAAGGACTAGTGATACCGGGGAGCTGTTTTTT.

The gene calls are TRBV2 and TRBJ2-7; D is ambiguous. CDR1 is SNHLY, CDR2 FYNNEI, per germline. Trimming cost V 3 bases and J 3 bases, with 6 bases left between them. CDR3 length equals 12 residues. The CDR3 DNA reads as TGTGCCAGCAGTGAGGCAGGCTACGAGCAGTACTTC. As protein: CASSEAGYEQYF.

The rearrangement links TRBV12-5 to TRBJ2-2; 10 nucleotides line up with TRBD2. Germline V gives CDR1 LGHNT, CDR2 FRNRAP. J was trimmed by 6 bases and V by 0 bases; bases with no gene match: 7. The length of the CDR3 is 17 residues. Here the CDR3 DNA reads TGTGCTAGTGGTTTGGTACGGGTAGCGGGAGGTTCCGGGGAGCTGTTTTTT. Translating gives CASGLVRVAGGSGELFF. The full variable domain, its missing parts supplied by reference TRBV12-5 and TRBJ2-2, is DARVTQTPRHKVTEMGQEVTMRCQPILGHNTVFWYRQTMMQGLELLAYFRNRAPLDDSGMPKDRFSAEMPDATLATLKIQPSEPRDSAVYFCASGLVRVAGGSGELFFGEGSRLTVL.

V and J are TRBV7-2 and TRBJ2-3; 11 bases are shared with TRBD2. The V gene's germline CDR1 is SGHTA and CDR2 FQGNSA. V gave up 1 base and J gave up 2 bases; unmatched junction bases: 5. The CDR3 sequence is 17 residues long. The CDR3 coding sequence is TGTGCCAGCAGCTTAGAGGCTAGCGGGAGGTTCACAGATACGCAGTATTTT. Protein sequence: CASSLEASGRFTDTQYF.